What follows are 19 T cell receptor beta chains derived from one specimen sequenced in a study of blood T cell repertoires in COVID-19. Method: immunoSEQ multiplex PCR; TCRdb's copy keeps in-frame clones and lacks some. Of approximately 380,000 clones in the sample, more than 70% were seen once. The sequencing input was PBMCs or T cells enriched from blood (not recorded which). Receptor source: a woman between 18 and 30 years old who had recovered from COVID-19.

The J gene is TRBJ1-3, the V gene TRBV7-2; a weak D match, TRBD1 (5 bases). From germline, CDR1 is SGHTA and CDR2 FQGNSA. V gave up 1 base and J gave up 3 bases, with 13 bases separating them. The CDR3 has 16 amino acids. This CDR3 reads CASSLVGGEVGNTIYF. The DNA for the CDR3 is TGTGCCAGCAGCTTAGTGGGGGGTGAGGTTGGAAACACCATATATTTT.

The chain carries TRBV11-2 and TRBJ1-5, with a tentative D call TRBD1 (6 bases). With 1 base removed from V and 0 bases from J, the gap between germline ends came to 16 bases. The CDR3 spans 18 residues. CDR1 and CDR2 from the germline V gene are SGHAT and FQNNGV. The CDR3 loop reads CASSLGAVGGLSNQPQHF. As DNA, the CDR3 is TGTGCCAGCAGCTTAGGAGCGGTGGGGGGGCTTAGCAATCAGCCCCAGCATTTT. The variable domain in full, with the rest retrieved from reference TRBV11-2 and TRBJ1-5, is EAGVAQSPRYKIIEKRQSVAFWCNPISGHATLYWYQQILGQGPKLLIQFQNNGVVDDSQLPKDRFSAERLKGVDSTLKIQPAKLEDSAVYLCASSLGAVGGLSNQPQHFGDGTRLSIL.

V gene TRBV6-5 combines with J gene TRBJ1-3; maybe TRBD1 (6 bases). V gave up 6 bases and J gave up 2 bases, with 14 bases separating them. CDR3 length: 15 amino acids. The germline V gene encodes CDR1 MNHEY and CDR2 SVGAGI. CDR3 amino acids: CASREQGSPGNTIYF. The CDR3 DNA is TGTGCCAGCAGAGAGCAGGGGTCGCCTGGAAACACCATATATTTT.

This clone was seen a single time. This sequence joins TRBV4-1 and TRBJ1-2; D gene uncertain. The germline CDR1 and CDR2 sequences are MGHRA and YSYEKL. With 1 base removed from V and 4 bases from J, the gap between germline ends came to 7 bases. The length of the CDR3 is 13 residues. CDR3 in DNA: TGCGCCAGCAGCCAAGCAGGACTCTATGGCTACACCTTC. Translating gives CASSQAGLYGYTF.

The sample holds a few counts of this clone. CDR3 nucleotides: TGTGCCAGCAGTTTGGACAGGACTAGCACAGATACGCAGTATTTT. Its translation: CASSLDRTSTDTQYF. The chain recombines TRBV28 with TRBJ2-3; 7 bases align to TRBD1. Trimming at V came to 3 bases and at J to 0 bases, leaving 3 bases not matched to a gene. Germline values: CDR1 MDHEN, CDR2 SYDVKM. The CDR3 totals 15 residues.

This chain uses TRBV5-6 with TRBJ2-4; the D gene is possibly TRBD2 (5 bases). CDR3 length equals 17 residues. The germline V and J ends were trimmed by 4 bases and 1 base, with 18 bases remaining between them. Germline V CDR1 and CDR2: SGHDT, YYEEEE. The CDR3, as DNA: TGTGCCAGCAGCCCGGGCTTGGGGTCGGGGGCCAAAAACATTCAGTACTTC. This sequence encodes CASSPGLGSGAKNIQYF.

This rearrangement joins TRBV6-5 to TRBJ1-1; TRBD1 might be the D (6 bases). Germline lookup yields CDR1 MNHEY and CDR2 SVGAGI. Trimming shortened V by 0 bases and J by 6 bases, and 11 bases separated the two germline ends. The CDR3 covers 14 residues. CDR3 residues: CASSYSQGRAEAFF. The CDR3 DNA follows: TGTGCCAGCAGTTACTCGCAGGGGAGAGCTGAAGCTTTCTTT.

The chain carries TRBV10-3 and TRBJ1-1, with 8 bases fitting TRBD1. Germline CDR1 and CDR2: ENHRY and SYGVKD. V lost 6 bases and J lost 6; bases outside the gene matches: 6. The CDR3 covers 13 residues. The CDR3 nucleotides read TGTGCCATCAGGACAGGGGAGTTCGCTGAAGCTTTCTTT. Translating gives CAIRTGEFAEAFF.

J is TRBJ2-7 and V is TRBV30; TRBD1 agrees at 9 bases. V shed 2 bases and J 6 bases; nucleotides not matched to a gene: 8. CDR1 and CDR2 (germline): GTSNPN, SVGIG (reference sequence). CDR3 length equals 14 residues. The chain's CDR3 is CAWSRGQGSSEQYF. The CDR3 DNA is TGTGCCTGGAGTAGGGGACAGGGATCTTCCGAGCAGTACTTC.

This clone was seen a single time. The V call is TRBV5-1, the J call TRBJ2-3; 10 bases align to TRBD2. Trimming at V came to 0 bases and at J to 4 bases, leaving 11 bases not matched to a gene. The germline V gene has CDR1 SGHRS and CDR2 YFSETQ. This CDR3 is 18 amino acids long. The CDR3, as DNA: TGCGCCAGCAGCTTGGTACTAGCGGGGACGTTCGTTTCAGATACGCAGTATTTT. It yields the protein CASSLVLAGTFVSDTQYF.

The chain uses TRBV19 and TRBJ1-6; a weak D match, TRBD1 (6 bases). There are 14 residues in the CDR3. The germline gives CDR1 LNHDA, CDR2 SQIVND (reference sequence). The V and J ends lost 9 bases and 6 bases respectively, with 15 bases between them. The CDR3: CARGGREGNSPLHF. The CDR3 coding sequence is TGTGCCAGAGGGGGTAGGGAAGGTAATTCACCCCTCCACTTT.

CDR3 nucleotide sequence: TGTGCCAGCAGCATAAACGGGAACACTGAAGCTTTCTTT. Its translation is CASSINGNTEAFF. The genes are TRBV27 and TRBJ1-1; no firm D call. Trimming cost V 6 bases and J 1 base, with 9 bases left between them. Germline loops: CDR1 MNHEY, CDR2 SMNVEV (reference sequence). The CDR3 consists of 13 residues.

This chain joins TRBV27 and TRBJ1-1; possible D gene TRBD1, 5 bases. This CDR3 has 14 residues. The V and J ends lost 0 bases and 3 bases respectively, with 8 bases between them. Germline V gene lookup returns CDR1 MNHEY and CDR2 SMNVEV (reference sequence). CDR3 amino acids: CASSLSGGDTEAFF. Here the CDR3 DNA reads TGTGCCAGCAGTTTATCGGGGGGTGACACTGAAGCTTTCTTT.

The chain has TRBV2 and TRBJ1-1, with D unresolved. Between the trimmed V and J ends, which lost 5 bases and 1 base, there was a span of 5 bases. The CDR3 spans 12 residues. CDR1 is SNHLY and CDR2 is FYNNEI in the germline V gene. The DNA of the CDR3 is TGTGCCAGCAGTCCGTCGAACACTGAAGCTTTCTTT. It specifies CASSPSNTEAFF.

The chain links TRBV27 to TRBJ1-2, with D tentatively TRBD1 (6 bases). Trimming took 5 bases from V and 3 from J, leaving 16 bases between them. The CDR3 covers 15 residues. In germline, CDR1 is MNHEY, CDR2 SMNVEV (reference sequence). The CDR3 sequence is CASSPLGGRYYGYTF. As DNA, the CDR3 is TGTGCCAGCAGTCCCCTGGGGGGGCGATACTATGGCTACACCTTC.

The chain employs TRBV2 and TRBJ1-1; 9 nucleotides align to TRBD1. In germline, CDR1 is SNHLY, CDR2 FYNNEI. The CDR3 length is 13 residues. V trimming: 6 bases; J trimming: 8 bases; junction bases outside the gene matches: 7. CDR3 in amino acids: CASRWAGTGEAFF. As DNA, the CDR3 is TGTGCCAGCAGGTGGGCCGGGACAGGGGAAGCTTTCTTT.

The V call is TRBV12-3 or TRBV12-4, the J call TRBJ2-7, with 7 positions matching TRBD2. V was pared by 3 bases and J by 2 bases, with 1 base of the junction left unmatched. There are 13 residues in the CDR3. CDR3 DNA: TGTGCCAGCAGTTTCAGCGGGGCCTACGAGCAGTACTTC. This codes for CASSFSGAYEQYF.

This sequence joins TRBV4-1 and TRBJ2-3; 13 bases are shared with TRBD2. Germline trimming cut 1 base from V and 0 bases from J; bases unmatched to any gene: 7. The CDR3 has 19 amino acids. Germline lookup yields CDR1 MGHRA and CDR2 YSYEKL. The CDR3 loop reads CASSQVGLAGLTSTDTQYF. In DNA form, the CDR3 reads TGCGCCAGCAGCCAAGTGGGACTAGCGGGGCTTACTAGCACAGATACGCAGTATTTT.

The chain has TRBV3-1 (or the pseudogene TRBV3-2) and TRBJ1-6; weak D call: TRBD1 (6 bases). V was shortened by 1 base and J by 7 bases, with 11 bases between the two germline ends. The CDR3 runs 15 residues. Germline CDR1 reads LGHDT; CDR2 reads YNNKEL (reference sequence). CDR3 residues: CASSQGPGENSPLHF. DNA for the CDR3: TGTGCCAGCAGCCAAGGCCCAGGGGAGAATTCACCCCTCCACTTT.